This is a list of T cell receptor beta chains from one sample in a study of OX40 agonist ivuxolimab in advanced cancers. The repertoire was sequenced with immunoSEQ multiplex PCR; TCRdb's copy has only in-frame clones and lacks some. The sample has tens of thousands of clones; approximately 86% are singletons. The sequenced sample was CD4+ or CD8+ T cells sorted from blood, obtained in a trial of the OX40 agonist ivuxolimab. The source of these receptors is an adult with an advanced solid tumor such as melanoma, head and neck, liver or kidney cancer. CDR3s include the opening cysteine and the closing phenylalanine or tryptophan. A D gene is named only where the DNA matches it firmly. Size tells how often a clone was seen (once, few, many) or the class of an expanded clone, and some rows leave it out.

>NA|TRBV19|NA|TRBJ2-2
TGTGCCAGTCAGTTTAGCGCCGGGGAGCTGTTTTTT
CASQFSAGELFF
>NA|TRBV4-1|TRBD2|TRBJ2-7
TGCGCCAGCAGCCAAGAGGGAGCGGGGGGAGCCTACGAGCAGTACTTC
CASSQEGAGGAYEQYF
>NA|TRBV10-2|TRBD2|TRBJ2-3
TGCGCCAGCAGTGTGGGGGAGGGAGCCACAGATACGCAGTATTTT
CASSVGEGATDTQYF
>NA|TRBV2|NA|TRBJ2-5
TGTGCCAGCAGTGAATGGGGTGATCAAGAGACCCAGTACTTC
CASSEWGDQETQYF
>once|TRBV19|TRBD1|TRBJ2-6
TGTGCCAGTGGATACACAGGGGTTCCCACTGGGGCCAACGTCCTGACTTTC
CASGYTGVPTGANVLTF
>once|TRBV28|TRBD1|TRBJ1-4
TGTGCCAGCAGGAAGGGACAGCAAGAGCGGGAAAAACTGTTTTTT
CASRKGQQEREKLFF
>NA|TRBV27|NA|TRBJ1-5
TGTGCCAGCGGGGACGGGCAGCCCCAGCATTTT
CASGDGQPQHF
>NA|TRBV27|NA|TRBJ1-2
TGTGCCAGCAGTTTAGGAGGGGTCGGCTACACCTTC
CASSLGGVGYTF
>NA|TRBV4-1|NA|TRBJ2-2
TGCGCCAGCAGCCAAGGAGGGGGCGGGGAGCTGTTTTTT
CASSQGGGGELFF
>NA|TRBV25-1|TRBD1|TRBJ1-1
TGTGCCAGCAGTGACCCCGGGACAGGCCACGGAGAAGCTTTCTTT
CASSDPGTGHGEAFF
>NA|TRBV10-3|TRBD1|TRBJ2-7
TGTGCCATCAGTGCCGGGACAGACTTAATATACTACGAGCAGTACTTC
CAISAGTDLIYYEQYF
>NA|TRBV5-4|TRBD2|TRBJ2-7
TGTGCCAGCAGCCACCGACTAGCGGAGTCCTACGAGCAGTACTTC
CASSHRLAESYEQYF
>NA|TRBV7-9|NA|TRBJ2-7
TGTGCCAGCAGCACCGGGGCCTATTTGGACGGATCTAACTACGAGCAGTACTTC
CASSTGAYLDGSNYEQYF
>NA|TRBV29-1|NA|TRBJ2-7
TGCAGCGTCTTGACAGCTATGTCCTACGAGCAGTACTTC
CSVLTAMSYEQYF
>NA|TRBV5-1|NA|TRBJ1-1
TGCGCCAGCAGCTTGTCCCGGCCCGACACTGAAGCTTTCTTT
CASSLSRPDTEAFF
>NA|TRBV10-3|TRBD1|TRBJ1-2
TGTGCCATCAGTAACAGGGGTGATGGCTACACCTTC
CAISNRGDGYTF
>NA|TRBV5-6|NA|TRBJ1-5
TGTGCCAGCAGCTTGAGAAATTATAGCAATCAGCCCCAGCATTTT
CASSLRNYSNQPQHF
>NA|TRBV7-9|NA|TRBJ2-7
TGTGCCAGCGGTTCAGGAAACTACGAGCAGTACTTC
CASGSGNYEQYF
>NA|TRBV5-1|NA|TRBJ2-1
TGCGCCAGCAGCCCTGGAGTGTCGAGGCTCTACAATGAGCAGTTCTTC
CASSPGVSRLYNEQFF
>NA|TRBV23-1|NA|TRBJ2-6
TGCGCCAGCAGTTGCCTAATGCAACAAAGTCGGGCCAACGTCCTGACTTTC
CASSCLMQQSRANVLTF
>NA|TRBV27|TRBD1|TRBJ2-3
TGTGCCAGCAGTTTATCGAGCAGGGGGCTAGGGGCTCAGTATTTT
CASSLSSRGLGAQYF
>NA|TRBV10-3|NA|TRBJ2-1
TGTGCCACGACGGGACCCATACAAAATGAGCAGTTCTTC
CATTGPIQNEQFF
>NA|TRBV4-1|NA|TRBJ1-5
TGCGCCAGCAGCCACCCAACCCTCTCAGGGACCCTCAATCAGCCCCAGCATTTT
CASSHPTLSGTLNQPQHF
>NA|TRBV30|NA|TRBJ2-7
TGTGCCTGGAAGTCCTACTCCTACGAGCAGTACTTC
CAWKSYSYEQYF
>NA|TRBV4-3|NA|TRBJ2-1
TGCGCCAGCAGCCGAAGCGAGGACGCTTACAATGAGCAGTTCTTC
CASSRSEDAYNEQFF
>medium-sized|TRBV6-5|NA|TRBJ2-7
TGTGCCAGCAGTTACGGGGGCGGGAGCGACTACGAGCAGTACTTC
CASSYGGGSDYEQYF
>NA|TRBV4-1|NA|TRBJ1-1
TGCGCCAGCAGCCCAGCCCCGGGGCGGAACACTGAAGCTTTCTTT
CASSPAPGRNTEAFF
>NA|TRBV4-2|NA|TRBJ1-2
TGTGCCAGCAGCCCCCCCGGGGCCGTGTACTATGGCTACACCTTC
CASSPPGAVYYGYTF
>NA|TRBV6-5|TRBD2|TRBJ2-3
TGTGCCAGCAGTAGCGGGAGGGCCACAGATACGCAGTATTTT
CASSSGRATDTQYF
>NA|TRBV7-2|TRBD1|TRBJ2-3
TGTGCCAGCAGCCCGGGACAGCCATGGGATACGCAGTATTTT
CASSPGQPWDTQYF
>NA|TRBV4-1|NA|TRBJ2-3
TGCGCCAGCAGCCAGGGCGCGGCACGCACAGATACGCAGTATTTT
CASSQGAARTDTQYF
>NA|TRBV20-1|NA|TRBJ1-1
TGCGGGGCTTGGGGGAGAGCTTTCTTT
CGAWGRAFF
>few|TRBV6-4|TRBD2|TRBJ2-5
TGTGCCAGCAGCCCCGACGCGGGAGGGCAAGAGACCCAGTACTTC
CASSPDAGGQETQYF
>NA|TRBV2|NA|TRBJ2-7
TGTGCCAGCCACACGAAGAGCTCCTACGAGCAGTACTTC
CASHTKSSYEQYF
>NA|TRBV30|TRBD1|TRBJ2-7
TGTGCCTTCCGGGACAGGGCGGGCGAGCAGTACTTC
CAFRDRAGEQYF
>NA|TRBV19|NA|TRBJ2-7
TGTGCCAGTAGTATGGGGAGTAGCTGGTACGAGCAGTACTTC
CASSMGSSWYEQYF
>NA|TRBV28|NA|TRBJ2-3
TGTGCCAGCGGGAAAATCACAGATACGCAGTATTTT
CASGKITDTQYF
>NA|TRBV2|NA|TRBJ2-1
TGTGCCAGCAGATTGGGGGGCGGGGCAGGGAATGAGCAGTTCTTC
CASRLGGGAGNEQFF
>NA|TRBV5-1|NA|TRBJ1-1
TGCGCCAGCAGCTTGGTGGGGGAAACTGAAGCTTTCTTT
CASSLVGETEAFF
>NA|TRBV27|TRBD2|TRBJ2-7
TGTGCCAGCAGTTTAGGGGGGGAAACCTACGAGCAGTACTTC
CASSLGGETYEQYF
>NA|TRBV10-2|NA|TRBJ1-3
TGCGCCAGCAGTGAGTCGAGTCCGGGAAACACCATATATTTT
CASSESSPGNTIYF
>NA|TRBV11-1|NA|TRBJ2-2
TGTGCCAGCAGCCATAGGGGGAACACCGGGGAGCTGTTTTTT
CASSHRGNTGELFF
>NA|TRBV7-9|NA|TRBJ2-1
TGTGCCAGCAGCTTAGTGCAGGGTGGCTACAATGAGCAGTTCTTC
CASSLVQGGYNEQFF
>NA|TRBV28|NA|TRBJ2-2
TGTGCCAGCAGGGACACCCTTTCAAACACCGGGGAGCTGTTTTTT
CASRDTLSNTGELFF
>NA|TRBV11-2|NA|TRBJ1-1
TGTGCCAGCAGCCCGGGTTGGGGCACTGAAGCTTTCTTT
CASSPGWGTEAFF
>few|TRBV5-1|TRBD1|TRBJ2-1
TGCGCCAGCAGCTACCTACAGGGGCCCTCCTACAATGAGCAGTTCTTC
CASSYLQGPSYNEQFF
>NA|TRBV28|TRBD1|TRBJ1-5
TGTGCCAGCAGCTGGGACAGCGCGGGCCTCAATCAGCCCCAGCATTTT
CASSWDSAGLNQPQHF
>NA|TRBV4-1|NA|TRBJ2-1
TGCGCCAGCAGCCAAGACACGGGGCGGGATGAGCAGTTCTTC
CASSQDTGRDEQFF